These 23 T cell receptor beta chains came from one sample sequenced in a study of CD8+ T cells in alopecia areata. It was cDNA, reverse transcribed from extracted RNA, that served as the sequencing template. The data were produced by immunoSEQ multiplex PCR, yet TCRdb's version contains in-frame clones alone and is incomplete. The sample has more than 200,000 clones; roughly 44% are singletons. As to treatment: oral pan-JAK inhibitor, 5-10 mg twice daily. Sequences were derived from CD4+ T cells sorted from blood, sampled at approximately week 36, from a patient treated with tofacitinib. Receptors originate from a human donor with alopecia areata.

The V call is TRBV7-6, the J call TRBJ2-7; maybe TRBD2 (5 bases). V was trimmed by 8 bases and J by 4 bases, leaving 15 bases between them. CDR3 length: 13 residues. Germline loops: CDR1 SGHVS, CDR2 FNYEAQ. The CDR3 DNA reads TGTGCCAGCCAGGCAAATGGGGAGTACGAGCAGTACTTC. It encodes CASQANGEYEQYF.

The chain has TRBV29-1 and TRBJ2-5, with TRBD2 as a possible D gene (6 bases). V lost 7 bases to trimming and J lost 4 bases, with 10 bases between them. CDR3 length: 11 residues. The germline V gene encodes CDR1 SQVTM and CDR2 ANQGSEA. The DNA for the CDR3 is TGCAGCGCCACGGGGGTAGAGACCCAGTACTTC. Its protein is CSATGVETQYF.

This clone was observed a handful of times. The CDR3 here is CASSFQAPPNRETQYF. The CDR3, as DNA: TGTGCCAGCAGCTTTCAAGCCCCACCCAACCGGGAGACCCAGTACTTC. This chain connects TRBV7-8 to TRBJ2-5; D remains unclear. V shed 3 bases and J shed 5 bases, with 19 bases lying between them. The CDR3 spans 16 residues. The germline V gene encodes CDR1 SGHVS and CDR2 FQNEAQ.

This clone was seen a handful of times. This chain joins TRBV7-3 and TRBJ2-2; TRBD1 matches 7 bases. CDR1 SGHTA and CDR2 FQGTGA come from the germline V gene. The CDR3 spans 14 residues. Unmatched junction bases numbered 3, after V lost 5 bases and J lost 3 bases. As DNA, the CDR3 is TGTGCCAGCAGCCCGGGACAGTACACCGGGGAGCTGTTTTTT. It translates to CASSPGQYTGELFF.

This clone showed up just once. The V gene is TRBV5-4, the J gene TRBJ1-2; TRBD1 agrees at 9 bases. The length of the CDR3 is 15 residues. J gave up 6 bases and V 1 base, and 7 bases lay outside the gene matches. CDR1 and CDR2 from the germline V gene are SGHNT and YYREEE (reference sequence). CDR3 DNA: TGTGCCAGCAGCTTGTCGTCGGGACAGGGCAATGGCTACACCTTC. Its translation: CASSLSSGQGNGYTF.

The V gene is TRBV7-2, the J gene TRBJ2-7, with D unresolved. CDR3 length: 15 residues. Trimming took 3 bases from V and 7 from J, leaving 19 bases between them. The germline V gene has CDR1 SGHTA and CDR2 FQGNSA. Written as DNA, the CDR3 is TGTGCCAGCAGCTTGTCCGGACGGCGCCTGTGGGAGCAGTACTTC. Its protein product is CASSLSGRRLWEQYF. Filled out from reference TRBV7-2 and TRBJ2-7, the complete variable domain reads GAGVSQSPSNKVTEKGKDVELRCDPISGHTALYWYRQSLGQGLEFLIYFQGNSAPDKSGLPSDRFSAERTGGSVSTLTIQRTQQEDSAVYLCASSLSGRRLWEQYFGPGTRLTVT.

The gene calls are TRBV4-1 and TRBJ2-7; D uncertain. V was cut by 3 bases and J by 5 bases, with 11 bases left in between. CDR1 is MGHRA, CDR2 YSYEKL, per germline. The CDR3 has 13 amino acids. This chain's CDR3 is CASSQSLWDEQYF. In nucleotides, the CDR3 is TGCGCCAGCAGCCAGTCACTCTGGGACGAGCAGTACTTC.

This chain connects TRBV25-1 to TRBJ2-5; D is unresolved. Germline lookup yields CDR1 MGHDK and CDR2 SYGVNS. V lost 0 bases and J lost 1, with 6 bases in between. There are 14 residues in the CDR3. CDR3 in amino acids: CASSEYTVQETQYF. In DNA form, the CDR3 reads TGTGCCAGCAGTGAATACACAGTCCAAGAGACCCAGTACTTC.

CDR3 amino acids: CASRRRDSNTEAFF. The CDR3 bases are TGTGCCAGCAGGCGCCGGGACAGCAACACTGAAGCTTTCTTT. This chain uses TRBV4-2 with TRBJ1-1, with 7 bases identical to TRBD1. Trimming at V came to 6 bases and at J to 2 bases, leaving 6 bases not matched to a gene. This CDR3 is built from 14 residues. Germline V gene lookup returns CDR1 LGHNA and CDR2 YNFKEQ.

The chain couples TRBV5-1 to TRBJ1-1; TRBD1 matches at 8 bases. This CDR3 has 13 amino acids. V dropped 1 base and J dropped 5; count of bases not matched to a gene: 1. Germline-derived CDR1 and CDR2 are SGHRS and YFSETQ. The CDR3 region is CASSLTGGTEAFF. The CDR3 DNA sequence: TGCGCCAGCAGCTTGACAGGGGGAACTGAAGCTTTCTTT.

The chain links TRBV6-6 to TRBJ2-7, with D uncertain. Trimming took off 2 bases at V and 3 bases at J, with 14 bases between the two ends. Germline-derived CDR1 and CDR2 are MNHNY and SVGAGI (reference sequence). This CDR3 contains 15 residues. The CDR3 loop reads CASSYRSSNYYEQYF. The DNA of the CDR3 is TGTGCCAGCAGTTACCGATCTTCCAACTACTACGAGCAGTACTTC.

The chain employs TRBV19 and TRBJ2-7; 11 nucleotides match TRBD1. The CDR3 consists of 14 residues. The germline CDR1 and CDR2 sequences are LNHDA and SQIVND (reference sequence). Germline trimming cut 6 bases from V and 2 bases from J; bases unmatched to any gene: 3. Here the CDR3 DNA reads TGTGCCAGTAGACCGGGACAGGGGGCCTACGAGCAGTACTTC. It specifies CASRPGQGAYEQYF.

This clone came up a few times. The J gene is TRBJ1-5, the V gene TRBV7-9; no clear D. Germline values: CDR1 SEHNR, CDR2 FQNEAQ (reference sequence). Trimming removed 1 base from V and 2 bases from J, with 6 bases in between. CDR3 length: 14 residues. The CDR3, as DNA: TGTGCCAGCAGCTTAGGGGTTGGCAATCAGCCCCAGCATTTT. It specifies CASSLGVGNQPQHF.

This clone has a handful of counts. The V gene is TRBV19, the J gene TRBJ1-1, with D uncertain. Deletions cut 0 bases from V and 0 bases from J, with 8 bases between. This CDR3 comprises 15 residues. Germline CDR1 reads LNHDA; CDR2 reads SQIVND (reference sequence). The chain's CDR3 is CASSIDPGMNTEAFF. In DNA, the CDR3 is TGTGCCAGTAGTATAGATCCAGGCATGAACACTGAAGCTTTCTTT.

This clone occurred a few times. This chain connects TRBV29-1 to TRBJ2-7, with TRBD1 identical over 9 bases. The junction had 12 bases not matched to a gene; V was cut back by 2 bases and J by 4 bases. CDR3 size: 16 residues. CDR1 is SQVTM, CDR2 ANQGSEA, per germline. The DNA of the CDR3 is TGCAGCGTTGAAAGAGACAGGGGGACCCGTTTGTACGAGCAGTACTTC. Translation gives CSVERDRGTRLYEQYF.

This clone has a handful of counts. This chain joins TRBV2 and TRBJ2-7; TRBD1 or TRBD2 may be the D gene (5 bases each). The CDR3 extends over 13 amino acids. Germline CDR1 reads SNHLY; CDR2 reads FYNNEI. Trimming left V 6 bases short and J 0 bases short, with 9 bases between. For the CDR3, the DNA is TGTGCCAGCAGGGGACCCAGCTCCTACGAGCAGTACTTC. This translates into CASRGPSSYEQYF. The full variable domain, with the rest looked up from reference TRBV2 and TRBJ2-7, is EPEVTQTPSHQVTQMGQEVILRCVPISNHLYFYWYRQILGQKVEFLVSFYNNEISEKSEIFDDQFSVERPDGSNFTLKIRSTKLEDSAMYFCASRGPSSYEQYFGPGTRLTVT.

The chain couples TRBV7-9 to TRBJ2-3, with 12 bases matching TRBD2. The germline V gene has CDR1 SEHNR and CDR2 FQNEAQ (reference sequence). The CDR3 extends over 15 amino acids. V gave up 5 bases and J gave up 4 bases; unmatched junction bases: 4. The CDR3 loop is CASSKGLAGSDTQYF. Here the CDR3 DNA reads TGTGCCAGCAGCAAAGGACTAGCGGGATCAGATACGCAGTATTTT.

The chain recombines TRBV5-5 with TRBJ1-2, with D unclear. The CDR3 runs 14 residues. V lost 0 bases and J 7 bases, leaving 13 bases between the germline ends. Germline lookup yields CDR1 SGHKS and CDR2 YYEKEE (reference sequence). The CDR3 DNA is TGTGCCAGCAGCTTGGAAACAGTGATTGGTGGCTACACCTTC. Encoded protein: CASSLETVIGGYTF.

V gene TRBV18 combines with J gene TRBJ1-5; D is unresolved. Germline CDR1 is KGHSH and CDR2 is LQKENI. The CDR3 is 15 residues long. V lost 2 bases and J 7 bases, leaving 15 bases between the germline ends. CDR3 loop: CASSPEAGEGQPQHF. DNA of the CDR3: TGTGCCAGCTCACCAGAGGCCGGGGAGGGACAGCCCCAGCATTTT.

This CDR3 reads CASSQVGIDYEQYF. The CDR3 region has the DNA TGTGCCAGCAGCCAAGTGGGGATTGACTACGAGCAGTACTTC. V and J are TRBV14 and TRBJ2-7; no clear D. The CDR3 extends over 14 amino acids. The germline gives CDR1 SGHDN, CDR2 FVKESK. V lost 1 base, J lost 3 bases, and 10 bases lay in between.

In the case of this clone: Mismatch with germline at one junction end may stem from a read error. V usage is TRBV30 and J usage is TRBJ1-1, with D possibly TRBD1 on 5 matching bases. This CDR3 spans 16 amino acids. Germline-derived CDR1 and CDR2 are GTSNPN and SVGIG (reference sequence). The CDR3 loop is CAWCVRGTPLRPEAFF. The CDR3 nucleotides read TGTGCCTGGTGTGTACGTGGGACCCCGCTACGACCTGAAGCTTTCTTT.

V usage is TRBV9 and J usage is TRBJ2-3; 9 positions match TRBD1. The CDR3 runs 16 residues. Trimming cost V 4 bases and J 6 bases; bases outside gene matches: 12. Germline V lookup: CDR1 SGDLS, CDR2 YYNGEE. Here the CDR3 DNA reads TGTGCCAGCAGCCCGATGGTGGGACAGGGATACGATACGCAGTATTTT. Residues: CASSPMVGQGYDTQYF.

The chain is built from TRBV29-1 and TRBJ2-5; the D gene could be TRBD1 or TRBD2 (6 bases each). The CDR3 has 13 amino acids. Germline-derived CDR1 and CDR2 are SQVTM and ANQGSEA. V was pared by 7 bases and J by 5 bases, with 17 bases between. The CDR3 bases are TGCAGCGCCAAGCGGGCAGGGGCCGAGACCCAGTACTTC. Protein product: CSAKRAGAETQYF.